The 5 T cell receptor beta chains below all came from one sample that was sequenced in a study of T-cell memory formation after mild COVID-19. TCRdb recomputed calls from the 5' RACE reads with MiXCR, one row per CDR3 protein. The sample has under 300,000 distinct CDR3 sequences, approximately 7.6% seen once. Sequencing was performed on PBMCs or a T cell subset sorted from them (not recorded which). The receptor set was obtained from a man aged 18 to 30 who had mild COVID-19 (a few samples of this study predate the infection). Cell type and time point are not known.

This clonotype was observed a handful of times. This chain connects TRBV20-1 to TRBJ1-2; D is perhaps TRBD1 (5 bases). Per the germline V gene, CDR1 is DFQATT and CDR2 is SNEGSKA (reference sequence). The V end lost 6 bases, the J end lost 8 bases, and 22 bases lay between the germline ends. This CDR3 is 14 amino acids long. The CDR3 is CSASVPGTGIGYTF. CDR3 in DNA: TGCAGTGCCTCCGTTCCCGGGACTGGGATAGGCTACACCTTC.

This clonotype turned up a few times. The V and J genes are TRBV6-2 or TRBV6-3 and TRBJ2-1; no firm D call. V was shortened by 7 bases and J by 4 bases, with 14 bases between the two germline ends. The CDR3 contains 14 residues. Looked up from germline, CDR1 is MNHEY and CDR2 is SVGEGT. The CDR3 DNA follows: TGTGCCAGCAACTTCGGGCAGTTATACAATGAGCAGTTCTTC. Amino acid sequence: CASNFGQLYNEQFF.

This clonotype was seen a few times. The rearrangement links TRBV12-3 or TRBV12-4 to TRBJ2-1; no clear D gene. The CDR3 runs 13 residues. The germline V and J ends were trimmed by 3 bases and 6 bases, with 9 bases remaining between them. The CDR3 reads CASSFWGGNEQFF. In DNA form, the CDR3 reads TGTGCCAGCAGTTTTTGGGGTGGCAATGAGCAGTTCTTC.

The genes are TRBV29-1 and TRBJ2-3; TRBD2 matches 7 bases. The CDR3 covers 15 residues. The germline V gene has CDR1 SQVTM and CDR2 ANQGSEA. V lost 4 bases, J lost 0 bases, and 7 bases stayed unmatched. The DNA for the CDR3 is TGCAGCGTTGGCCAGCGGGGACTTAGCACAGATACGCAGTATTTT. The encoded protein is CSVGQRGLSTDTQYF.

The J gene is TRBJ2-5, the V gene TRBV24-1; D possibly corresponds to TRBD1 (5 bases). V gave up 1 base and J gave up 1 base, with 9 bases separating them. CDR1 is KGHDR, CDR2 SFDVKD, per germline. The CDR3 consists of 15 residues. The CDR3 coding sequence is TGTGCCACCAGTGATTTAGTTGACAGCCAAGAGACCCAGTACTTC. It encodes CATSDLVDSQETQYF.